This record covers a single T cell receptor beta chain. Its antigen is as yet unknown. This sample is part of a study of cytomegalovirus exposure and HLA in healthy donors. Study observations and caveats: Most likely, a cluster of highly shared sequence variants arose as a sequencing artifact. Association of a missense DCLRE1C variant with TCR beta V- and J-gene trimming was reported in a later analysis.

The CDR3 totals 13 residues. From germline, CDR1 is SGHTA and CDR2 FQGTGA. Between the trimmed V and J ends, which lost 6 bases and 3 bases, there was a span of 11 bases. It was with 60 Vbeta and 13 Jbeta primers that the PCR ran. Assay used: immunoSEQ multiplex PCR; TCRdb lists only in-frame clones, some missing. The sample includes around 180,000 clones, about 86% seen only once; the top ten take about 1.9%. The chain has TRBV7-3 and TRBJ1-1; D perhaps matches TRBD1 (6 bases). This clonotype originated in a woman in her late teens or twenties in good health and CMV-seropositive. Sequenced input: PBMCs. The CDR3 DNA follows: TGTGCCAGCAGTGCAACAGGGTACACTGAAGCTTTCTTT. Amino acid sequence: CASSATGYTEAFF.